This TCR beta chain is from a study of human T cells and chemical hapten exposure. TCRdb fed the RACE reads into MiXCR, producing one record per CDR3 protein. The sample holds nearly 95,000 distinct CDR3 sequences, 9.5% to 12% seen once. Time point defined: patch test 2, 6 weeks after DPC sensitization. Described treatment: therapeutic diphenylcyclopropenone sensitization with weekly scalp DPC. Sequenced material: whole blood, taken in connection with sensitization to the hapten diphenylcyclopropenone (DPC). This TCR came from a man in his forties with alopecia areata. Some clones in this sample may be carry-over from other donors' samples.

In DNA form, the CDR3 reads TGTGCCAGCTCGGGGGGACAGGGGAGCTCCTACGAGCAGTACTTC. It encodes CASSGGQGSSYEQYF. The V and J genes are TRBV18 and TRBJ2-7; 10 bases fit TRBD1. Germline V CDR1 and CDR2: KGHSH, LQKENI. Unmatched junction bases numbered 5, after V lost 6 bases and J lost 0 bases. CDR3 length: 15 amino acids.